Shown below are 20 T cell receptor beta chains from a single sample sequenced in a study of tissue T cells after allogeneic stem cell transplantation. Using immunoSEQ multiplex PCR, the repertoire was profiled, and TCRdb retains in-frame clones only, with some absent. The sample holds approximately 5,300 clones, approximately 60% seen once. Sample: tissue from the jejunum, taken at autopsy. These receptors were collected from a male donor older than 55 with lung cancer.

This clone has only a few counts. This rearrangement joins TRBV19 to TRBJ1-6; no firm D call. Germline V gene sequence: CDR1 LNHDA, CDR2 SQIVND (reference sequence). CDR3 length: 15 residues. The V end lost 2 bases, the J end lost 9 bases, and 14 bases lay between the germline ends. The CDR3 loop is CASSIFGIVSSPLHF. CDR3 nucleotide sequence: TGTGCCAGTAGTATATTTGGCATCGTGAGTTCACCCCTCCACTTT.

By share, this clone counts as medium-sized. V and J are TRBV6-2 or TRBV6-3 and TRBJ2-1, with D unclear. Trimming took 2 bases from V and 7 from J, leaving 6 bases between them. The CDR3 is made up of 12 amino acids. From germline, CDR1 is MNHEY and CDR2 SVGEGT. The CDR3 spells CASSYRTNEQFF. The CDR3 bases are TGTGCCAGCAGTTACAGGACGAATGAGCAGTTCTTC.

The chain carries TRBV14 and TRBJ1-2; D gene unclear. Germline lookup yields CDR1 SGHDN and CDR2 FVKESK. The V gene lost 2 bases and the J gene lost 4 bases, with 14 bases spanning the gap. The CDR3 covers 15 residues. In DNA, the CDR3 is TGTGCCAGCAGCCAATTCGGGCCTGGAGGCTATGGCTACACCTTC. This encodes CASSQFGPGGYGYTF.

The chain joins TRBV30 to TRBJ2-3; no reliable D call. The CDR3 runs to 14 residues. The germline CDR1 and CDR2 sequences are GTSNPN and SVGIG (reference sequence). The V gene lost 3 bases and the J gene lost 0 bases, with 10 bases spanning the gap. The DNA of the CDR3 is TGTGCCTGGAGCGGGCGCTTCAGCACAGATACGCAGTATTTT. Encoded protein: CAWSGRFSTDTQYF.

J is TRBJ2-1 and V is TRBV6-6; a possible D gene is TRBD2 (5 bases). This CDR3 is built from 15 residues. The germline CDR1 and CDR2 sequences are MNHNY and SVGAGI (reference sequence). V was trimmed by 6 bases and J by 4 bases, leaving 16 bases between them. Here the CDR3 reads CASRDTGVGYNEQFF. The CDR3, as DNA: TGTGCCAGCAGGGATACCGGGGTGGGATACAATGAGCAGTTCTTC.

This clone was observed a handful of times. The V gene is TRBV18, the J gene TRBJ2-3; D unclear. V dropped 1 base and J dropped 7 bases, with 18 bases sitting between them. The CDR3 is 16 residues long. CDR1 KGHSH and CDR2 LQKENI come from the germline V gene. CDR3 sequence reads: CASSPRDGSELHTQYF. CDR3 sequence (DNA): TGTGCCAGCTCACCACGTGACGGTTCGGAACTTCATACGCAGTATTTT.

The rearrangement uses TRBV9 and TRBJ1-6; the match to TRBD1 covers 11 bases. V shed 3 bases, J shed 0 bases, and the junction held 5 bases outside the gene matches. CDR1 is SGDLS and CDR2 is YYNGEE in the germline V gene. This CDR3 comprises 18 residues. The CDR3 loop is CASSGRDRGSSYNSPLHF. For the CDR3, the DNA is TGTGCCAGCAGCGGCCGGGACAGGGGGAGCTCCTATAATTCACCCCTCCACTTT.

The V call is TRBV9, the J call TRBJ1-5; unclear D gene. The V gene lost 4 bases and the J gene lost 1 base, with 12 bases spanning the gap. Germline CDR1 is SGDLS and CDR2 is YYNGEE. The CDR3 length is 15 residues. CDR3 bases: TGTGCCAGCAGCCTAGACGGGTTAAGCAATCAGCCCCAGCATTTT. The encoded protein is CASSLDGLSNQPQHF.

The chain uses TRBV9 and TRBJ2-7; D not certain. V dropped 3 bases and J dropped 0 bases, with 4 bases sitting between them. CDR1 and CDR2 from the germline V gene are SGDLS and YYNGEE. This CDR3 contains 12 residues. The CDR3 nucleotides are TGTGCCAGCAGCGACGACTCCTACGAGCAGTACTTC. Encoded protein: CASSDDSYEQYF.

This chain connects TRBV6-1 to TRBJ2-7; 10 bases agree with TRBD2. J gave up 7 bases and V 2 bases, and 14 bases lay outside the gene matches. CDR3 length: 17 amino acids. Per germline, CDR1 MNHNS and CDR2 SASEGT. For the CDR3, the DNA is TGTGCCAGCAGTGAACCTTACGTAGCGGGAGGTTTGGGAGAGCAGTACTTC. Its translation: CASSEPYVAGGLGEQYF.

This clone was counted only a few times. This chain joins TRBV6-5 and TRBJ2-7, with D perhaps TRBD1 (6 bases). Germline V gene sequence: CDR1 MNHEY, CDR2 SVGAGI. V lost 2 bases to trimming and J lost 7 bases, with 15 bases between them. CDR3 size: 14 residues. The CDR3 DNA reads as TGTGCCAGCAGTTACGGAGCGTGGCAGGGGGAGCAGTACTTC. Residues: CASSYGAWQGEQYF.

J is TRBJ1-1 and V is TRBV5-1, with 8 nucleotides matching TRBD1. The CDR3 runs 15 residues. Germline lookup yields CDR1 SGHRS and CDR2 YFSETQ. The V gene end was trimmed by 4 bases and the J gene end by 1 base; junction bases not matched to a gene: 6. The CDR3 reads CASSAQQGGNTEAFF. The CDR3 DNA sequence: TGCGCCAGCAGCGCCCAACAGGGGGGGAACACTGAAGCTTTCTTT. The complete variable domain, with remaining parts taken from reference TRBV5-1 and TRBJ1-1, reads KAGVTQTPRYLIKTRGQQVTLSCSPISGHRSVSWYQQTPGQGLQFLFEYFSETQRNKGNFPGRFSGRQFSNSRSEMNVSTLELGDSALYLCASSAQQGGNTEAFFGQGTRLTVV.

A single count supports this clone. The chain links TRBV14 to TRBJ1-4; no reliable D call. The V end lost 5 bases, the J end lost 0 bases, and 13 bases lay between the germline ends. From germline, CDR1 is SGHDN and CDR2 FVKESK. CDR3 size: 16 residues. The CDR3 here is CASSSDLSATNEKLFF. In DNA form, the CDR3 reads TGTGCCAGCAGCTCGGATTTATCTGCAACTAATGAAAAACTGTTTTTT. Looking up the rest from reference TRBV14 and TRBJ1-4 gives the full variable domain: EAGVTQFPSHSVIEKGQTVTLRCDPISGHDNLYWYRRVMGKEIKFLLHFVKESKQDESGMPNNRFLAERTGGTYSTLKVQPAELEDSGVYFCASSSDLSATNEKLFFGSGTQLSVL.

The chain couples TRBV19 to TRBJ1-2; D not certain. Between the trimmed V and J ends, which lost 3 bases and 4 bases, there was a span of 6 bases. The CDR3 length is 12 residues. Germline loops: CDR1 LNHDA, CDR2 SQIVND (reference sequence). The CDR3 here is CASSMSGYGYTF. The DNA of the CDR3 is TGTGCCAGTAGTATGTCTGGCTATGGCTACACCTTC.

This clone was detected a few times. The genes are TRBV5-4 and TRBJ2-7; D remains ambiguous. CDR3 length equals 14 residues. Germline CDR1 reads SGHNT; CDR2 reads YYREEE (reference sequence). V was trimmed by 1 base and J by 5 bases, leaving 13 bases between them. The CDR3 loop is CASSLLGFKDEQYF. The DNA of the CDR3 is TGTGCCAGCAGCTTGCTGGGGTTTAAGGACGAGCAGTACTTC.

The chain is built from TRBV29-1 and TRBJ2-2; 10 nucleotides match TRBD2. From germline, CDR1 is SQVTM and CDR2 ANQGSEA. The J segment lost 4 bases and the V segment lost 7 bases, leaving 6 bases of the junction unmatched. The CDR3 totals 14 residues. CDR3 in DNA: TGCAGCGCTGTAGCGGGAGGAAGCACCGGGGAGCTGTTTTTT. This encodes CSAVAGGSTGELFF.

This clone turned up a few times. The J gene is TRBJ1-4, the V gene TRBV6-5; no firm D call. V was clipped by 4 bases and J by 0 bases, with 6 bases between them. The CDR3 contains 14 residues. The germline gives CDR1 MNHEY, CDR2 SVGAGI. The CDR3 region has the DNA TGTGCCAGCAGTTTCACCTCAACTAATGAAAAACTGTTTTTT. The encoded protein is CASSFTSTNEKLFF.

The chain couples TRBV7-2 to TRBJ1-1; a possible D gene is TRBD1 (6 bases). Germline V lookup: CDR1 SGHTA, CDR2 FQGNSA. The CDR3 has 14 amino acids. Trimming left V 7 bases short and J 0 bases short, with 12 bases between. CDR3 sequence: CASTQGHMNTEAFF. DNA for the CDR3: TGTGCCAGCACCCAGGGACACATGAACACTGAAGCTTTCTTT.

The sample holds one count of this clone. The chain links TRBV5-5 to TRBJ1-5; a possible D gene is TRBD1 (5 bases). The CDR3 is 13 amino acids. Trimming stripped 0 bases from V and 4 bases from J, with 5 bases between. Germline CDR1 is SGHKS and CDR2 is YYEKEE (reference sequence). CDR3 loop: CASSLDRNQPQHF. In DNA form, the CDR3 reads TGTGCCAGCAGCTTGGACAGGAATCAGCCCCAGCATTTT.

The chain is built from TRBV6-6 and TRBJ2-7, with 10 bases aligning to TRBD1. The CDR3 sequence is 14 residues long. Germline V lookup: CDR1 MNHNY, CDR2 SVGAGI (reference sequence). The ends lost 2 bases at V and 4 bases at J; junction bases unmatched: 2. CDR3 nucleotides: TGTGCCAGCAGTTACCCGGGACAGGGGTACGAGCAGTACTTC. Translated, it gives CASSYPGQGYEQYF.